This TCR beta chain is from a study of cytomegalovirus exposure and HLA in healthy donors. Study-level findings and limits: The authors confirmed in vitro that three CMV-associated chains were specific for CMV antigens. The authors considered a cluster of highly shared sequence variants likely to be a sequencing artifact. Some TCR beta chains (around 160 of them) were listed as cytomegalovirus-associated.

CDR3 length: 14 amino acids. With 1 base removed from V and 0 bases from J, the gap between germline ends came to 7 bases. CDR1 is SEHNR and CDR2 is FQNEAQ in the germline V gene (reference sequence). PCR involved 60 Vbeta and 13 Jbeta primers. The method was immunoSEQ multiplex PCR; TCRdb's version includes in-frame clones alone and lacks a portion of them. The sample includes a few hundred thousand clones, 80% to 90% of them seen just once. This clone showed up just once. Its antigen is not known. This sequence was found in a woman aged 40 to 50 in good health and CMV-seropositive. The sequencing input was PBMCs. This chain links TRBV7-9 with TRBJ2-7; no firm D call. The CDR3 DNA is TGTGCCAGCAGCTTAGAAGCGATCTCCTACGAGCAGTACTTC. Translated, it gives CASSLEAISYEQYF.